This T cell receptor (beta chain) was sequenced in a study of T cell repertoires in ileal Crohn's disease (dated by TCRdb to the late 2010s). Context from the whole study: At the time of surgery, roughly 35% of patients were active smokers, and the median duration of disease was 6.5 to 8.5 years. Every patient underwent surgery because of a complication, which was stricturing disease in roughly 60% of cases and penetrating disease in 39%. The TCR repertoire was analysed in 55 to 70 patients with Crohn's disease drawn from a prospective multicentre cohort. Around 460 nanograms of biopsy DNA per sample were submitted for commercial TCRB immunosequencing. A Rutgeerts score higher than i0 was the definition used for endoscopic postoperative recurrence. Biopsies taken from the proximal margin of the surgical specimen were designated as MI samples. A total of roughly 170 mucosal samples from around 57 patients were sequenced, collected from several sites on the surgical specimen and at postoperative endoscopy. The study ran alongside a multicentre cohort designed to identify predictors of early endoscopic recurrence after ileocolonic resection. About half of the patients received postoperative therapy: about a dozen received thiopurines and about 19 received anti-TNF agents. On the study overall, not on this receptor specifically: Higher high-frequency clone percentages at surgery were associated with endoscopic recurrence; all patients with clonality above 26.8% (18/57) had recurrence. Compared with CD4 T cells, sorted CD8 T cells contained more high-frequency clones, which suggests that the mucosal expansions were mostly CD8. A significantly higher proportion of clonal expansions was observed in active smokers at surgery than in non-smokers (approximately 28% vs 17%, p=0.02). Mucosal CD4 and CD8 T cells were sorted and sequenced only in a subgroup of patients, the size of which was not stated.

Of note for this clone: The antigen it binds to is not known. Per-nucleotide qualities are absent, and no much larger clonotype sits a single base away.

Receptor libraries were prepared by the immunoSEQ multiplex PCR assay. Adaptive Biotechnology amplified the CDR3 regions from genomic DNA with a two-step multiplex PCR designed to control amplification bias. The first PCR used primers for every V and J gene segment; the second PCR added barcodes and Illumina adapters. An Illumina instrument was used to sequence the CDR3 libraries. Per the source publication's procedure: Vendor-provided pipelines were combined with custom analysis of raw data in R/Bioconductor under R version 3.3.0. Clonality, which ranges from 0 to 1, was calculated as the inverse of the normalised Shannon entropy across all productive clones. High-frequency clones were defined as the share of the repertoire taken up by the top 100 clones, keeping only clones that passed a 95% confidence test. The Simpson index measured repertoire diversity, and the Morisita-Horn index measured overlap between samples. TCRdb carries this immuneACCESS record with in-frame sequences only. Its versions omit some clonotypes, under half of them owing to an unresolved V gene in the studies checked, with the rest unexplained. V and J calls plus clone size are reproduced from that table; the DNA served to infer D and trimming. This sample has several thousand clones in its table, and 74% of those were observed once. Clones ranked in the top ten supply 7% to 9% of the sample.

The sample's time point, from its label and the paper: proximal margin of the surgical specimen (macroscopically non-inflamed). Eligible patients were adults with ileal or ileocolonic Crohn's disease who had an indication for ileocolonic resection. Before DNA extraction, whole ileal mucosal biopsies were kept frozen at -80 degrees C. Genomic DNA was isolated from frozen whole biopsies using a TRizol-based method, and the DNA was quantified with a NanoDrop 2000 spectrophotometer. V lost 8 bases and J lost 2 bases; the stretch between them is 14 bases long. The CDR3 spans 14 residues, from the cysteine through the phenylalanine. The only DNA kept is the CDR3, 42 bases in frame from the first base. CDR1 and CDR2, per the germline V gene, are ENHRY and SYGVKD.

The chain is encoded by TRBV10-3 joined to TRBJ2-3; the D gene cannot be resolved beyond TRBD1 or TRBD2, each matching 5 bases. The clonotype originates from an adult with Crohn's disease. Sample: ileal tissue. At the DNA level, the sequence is TGTGCCATCGGCGAGGGGTTGCCCACAGATACGCAGTATTTT. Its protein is CAIGEGLPTDTQYF.